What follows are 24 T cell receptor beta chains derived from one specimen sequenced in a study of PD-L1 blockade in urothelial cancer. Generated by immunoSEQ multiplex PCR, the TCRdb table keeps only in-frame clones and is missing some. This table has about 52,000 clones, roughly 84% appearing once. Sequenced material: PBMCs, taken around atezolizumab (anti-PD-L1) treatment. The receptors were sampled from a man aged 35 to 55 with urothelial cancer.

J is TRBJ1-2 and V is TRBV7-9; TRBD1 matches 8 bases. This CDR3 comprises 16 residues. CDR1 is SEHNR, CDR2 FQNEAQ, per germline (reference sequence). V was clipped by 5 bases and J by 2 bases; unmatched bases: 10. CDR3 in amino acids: CASSAESQGANYGYTF. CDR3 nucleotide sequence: TGTGCCAGCAGCGCCGAGTCCCAGGGGGCCAACTATGGCTACACCTTC. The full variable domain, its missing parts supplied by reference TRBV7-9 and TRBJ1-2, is DTGVSQNPRHKITKRGQNVTFRCDPISEHNRLYWYRQTLGQGPEFLTYFQNEAQLEKSRLLSDRFSAERPKGSFSTLEIQRTEQGDSAMYLCASSAESQGANYGYTFGSGTRLTVV.

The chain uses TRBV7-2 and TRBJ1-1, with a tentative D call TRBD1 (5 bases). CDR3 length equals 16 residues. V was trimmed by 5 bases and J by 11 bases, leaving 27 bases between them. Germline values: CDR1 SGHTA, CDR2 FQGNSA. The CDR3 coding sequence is TGTGCCAGCAGCCCAAGGGGTAGGGCAAGTGGCATTGGGGCTTTCTTT. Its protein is CASSPRGRASGIGAFF.

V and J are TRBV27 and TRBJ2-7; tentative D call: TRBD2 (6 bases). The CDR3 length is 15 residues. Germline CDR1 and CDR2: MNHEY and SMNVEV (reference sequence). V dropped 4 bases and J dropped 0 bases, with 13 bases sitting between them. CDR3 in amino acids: CASSWGTGSSYEQYF. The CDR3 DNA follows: TGTGCCAGCAGTTGGGGGACCGGGAGCTCCTACGAGCAGTACTTC.

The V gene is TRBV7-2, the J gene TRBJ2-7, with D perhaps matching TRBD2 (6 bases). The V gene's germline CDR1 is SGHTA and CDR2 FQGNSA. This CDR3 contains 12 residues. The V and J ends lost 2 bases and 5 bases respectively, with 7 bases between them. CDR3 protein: CASSLWGDEQYF. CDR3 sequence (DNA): TGTGCCAGCAGCTTATGGGGGGACGAGCAGTACTTC.

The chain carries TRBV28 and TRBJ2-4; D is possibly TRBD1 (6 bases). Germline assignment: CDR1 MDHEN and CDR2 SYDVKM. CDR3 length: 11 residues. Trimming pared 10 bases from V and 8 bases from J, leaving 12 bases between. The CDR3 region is CATGVLDIQYF. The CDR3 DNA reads TGTGCCACAGGGGTTTTAGACATTCAGTACTTC. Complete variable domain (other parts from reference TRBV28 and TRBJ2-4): DVKVTQSSRYLVKRTGEKVFLECVQDMDHENMFWYRQDPGLGLRLIYFSYDVKMKEKGDIPEGYSVSREKKERFSLILESASTNQTSMYLCATGVLDIQYFGAGTRLSVL.

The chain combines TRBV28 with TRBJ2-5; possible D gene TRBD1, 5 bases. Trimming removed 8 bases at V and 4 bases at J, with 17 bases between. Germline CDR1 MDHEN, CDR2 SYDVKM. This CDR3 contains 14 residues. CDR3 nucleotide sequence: TGTGCCAGCCAACCACACAGGAACTTAGAGACCCAGTACTTC. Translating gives CASQPHRNLETQYF. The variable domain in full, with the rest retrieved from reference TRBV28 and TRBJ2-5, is DVKVTQSSRYLVKRTGEKVFLECVQDMDHENMFWYRQDPGLGLRLIYFSYDVKMKEKGDIPEGYSVSREKKERFSLILESASTNQTSMYLCASQPHRNLETQYFGPGTRLLVL.

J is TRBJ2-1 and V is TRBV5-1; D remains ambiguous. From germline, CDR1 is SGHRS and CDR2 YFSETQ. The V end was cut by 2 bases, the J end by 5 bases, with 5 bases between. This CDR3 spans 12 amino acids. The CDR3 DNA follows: TGCGCCAGCAGCTTACAGCACAATGAGCAGTTCTTC. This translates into CASSLQHNEQFF. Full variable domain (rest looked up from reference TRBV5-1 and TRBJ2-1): KAGVTQTPRYLIKTRGQQVTLSCSPISGHRSVSWYQQTPGQGLQFLFEYFSETQRNKGNFPGRFSGRQFSNSRSEMNVSTLELGDSALYLCASSLQHNEQFFGPGTRLTVL.

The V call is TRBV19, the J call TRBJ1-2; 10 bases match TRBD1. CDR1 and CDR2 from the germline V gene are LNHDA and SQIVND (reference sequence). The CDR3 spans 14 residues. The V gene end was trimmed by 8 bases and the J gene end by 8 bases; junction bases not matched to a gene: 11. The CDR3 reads CASADDRGRRGYTF. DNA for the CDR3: TGTGCCAGTGCAGACGACAGGGGGCGGCGAGGCTACACCTTC.

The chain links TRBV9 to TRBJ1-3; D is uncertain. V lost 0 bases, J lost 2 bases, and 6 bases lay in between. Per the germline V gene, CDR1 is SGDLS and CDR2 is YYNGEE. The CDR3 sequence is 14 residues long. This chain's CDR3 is CASSVAAAGNTIYF. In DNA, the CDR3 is TGTGCCAGCAGCGTAGCGGCGGCTGGAAACACCATATATTTT.

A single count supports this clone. CDR3 bases: TGTGCCAGCAGTGAACCTTTGGACAGGCGATTACGCTCCTACGAGCAGTACTTC. As protein: CASSEPLDRRLRSYEQYF. The chain links TRBV6-1 to TRBJ2-7; 7 nucleotides line up with TRBD1. With 2 bases clipped from V and 0 bases from J, the junction kept 13 bases outside the gene matches. CDR1 and CDR2 (germline): MNHNS, SASEGT. CDR3 size: 18 residues.

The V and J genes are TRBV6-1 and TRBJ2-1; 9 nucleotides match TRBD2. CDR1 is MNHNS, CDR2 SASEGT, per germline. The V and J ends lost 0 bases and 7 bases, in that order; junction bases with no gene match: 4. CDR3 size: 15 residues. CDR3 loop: CASSEAAGGVNEQFF. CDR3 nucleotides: TGTGCCAGCAGTGAAGCGGCGGGAGGGGTAAATGAGCAGTTCTTC.

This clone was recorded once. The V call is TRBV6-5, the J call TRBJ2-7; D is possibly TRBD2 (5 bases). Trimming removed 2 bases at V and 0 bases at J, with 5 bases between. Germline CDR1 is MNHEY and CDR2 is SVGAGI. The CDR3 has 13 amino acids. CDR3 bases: TGTGCCAGCAGTTACCGGGACTCCTACGAGCAGTACTTC. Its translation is CASSYRDSYEQYF.

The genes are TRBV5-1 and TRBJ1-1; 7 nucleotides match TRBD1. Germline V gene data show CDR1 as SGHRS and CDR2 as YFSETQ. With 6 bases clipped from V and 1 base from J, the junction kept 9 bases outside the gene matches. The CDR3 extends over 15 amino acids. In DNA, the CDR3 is TGCGCCAGCATGGTACGGGACAGAGGGAACACTGAAGCTTTCTTT. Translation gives CASMVRDRGNTEAFF.

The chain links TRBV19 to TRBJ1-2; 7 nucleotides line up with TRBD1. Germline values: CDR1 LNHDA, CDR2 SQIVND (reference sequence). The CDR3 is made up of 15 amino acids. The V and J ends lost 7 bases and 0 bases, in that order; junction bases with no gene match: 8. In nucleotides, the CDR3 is TGTGCCAGTAAGGAACAGGGGACCTCTAACTATGGCTACACCTTC. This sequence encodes CASKEQGTSNYGYTF.

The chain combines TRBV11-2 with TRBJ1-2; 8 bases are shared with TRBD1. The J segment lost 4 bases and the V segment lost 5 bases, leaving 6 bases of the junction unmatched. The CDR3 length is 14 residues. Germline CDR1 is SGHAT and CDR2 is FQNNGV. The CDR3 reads CASSLQTGVYGYTF. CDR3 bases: TGTGCCAGCAGCCTCCAGACAGGGGTCTATGGCTACACCTTC.

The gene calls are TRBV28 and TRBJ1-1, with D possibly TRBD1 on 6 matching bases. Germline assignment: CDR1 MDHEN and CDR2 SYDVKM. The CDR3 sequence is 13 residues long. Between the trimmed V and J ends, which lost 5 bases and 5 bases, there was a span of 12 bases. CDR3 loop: CASSRSGVTEAFF. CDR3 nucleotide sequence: TGTGCCAGCAGTCGATCAGGGGTTACTGAAGCTTTCTTT.

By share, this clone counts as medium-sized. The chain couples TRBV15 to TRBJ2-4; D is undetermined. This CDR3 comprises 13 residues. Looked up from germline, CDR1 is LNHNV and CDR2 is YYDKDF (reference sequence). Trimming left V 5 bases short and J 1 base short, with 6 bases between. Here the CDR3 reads CATSEFAKNIQYF. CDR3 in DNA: TGTGCCACCAGCGAGTTCGCCAAAAACATTCAGTACTTC.

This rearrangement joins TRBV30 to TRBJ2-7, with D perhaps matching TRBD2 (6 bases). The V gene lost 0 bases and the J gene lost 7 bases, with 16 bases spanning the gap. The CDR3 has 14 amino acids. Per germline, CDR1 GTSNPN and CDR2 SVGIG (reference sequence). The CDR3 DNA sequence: TGTGCCTGGAGTGTGGGCCGGGGGTTGGGGGAGCAGTACTTC. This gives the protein CAWSVGRGLGEQYF.

The CDR3 is CASSQGRDRGHNEQFF. CDR3 DNA sequence: TGCGCCAGCAGCCAAGGGCGGGACAGGGGGCACAATGAGCAGTTCTTC. The chain combines TRBV4-1 with TRBJ2-1; 12 bases are a match to TRBD1. The ends lost 1 base at V and 5 bases at J; junction bases unmatched: 3. The CDR3 covers 16 residues. CDR1 and CDR2 (germline): MGHRA, YSYEKL.

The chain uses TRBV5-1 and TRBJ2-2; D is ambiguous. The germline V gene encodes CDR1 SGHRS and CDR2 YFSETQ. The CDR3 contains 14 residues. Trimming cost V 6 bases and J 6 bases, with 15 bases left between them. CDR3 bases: TGCGCCAGCACCCTAACCGATTCCCCCGGGGAGCTGTTTTTT. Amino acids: CASTLTDSPGELFF.

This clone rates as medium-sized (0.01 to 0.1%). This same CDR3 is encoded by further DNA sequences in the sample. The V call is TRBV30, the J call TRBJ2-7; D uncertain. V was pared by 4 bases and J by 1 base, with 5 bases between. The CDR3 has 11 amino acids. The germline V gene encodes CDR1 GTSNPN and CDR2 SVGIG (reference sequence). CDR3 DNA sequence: TGTGCCTGGACAGAATCCTACGAGCAGTACTTC. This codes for CAWTESYEQYF.

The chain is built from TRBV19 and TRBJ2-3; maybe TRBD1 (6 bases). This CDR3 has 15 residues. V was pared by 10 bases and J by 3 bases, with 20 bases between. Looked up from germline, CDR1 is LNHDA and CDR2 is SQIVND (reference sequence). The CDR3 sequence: CATARSWTETDTQYF. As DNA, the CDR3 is TGTGCCACTGCTAGGTCTTGGACAGAGACAGATACGCAGTATTTT.

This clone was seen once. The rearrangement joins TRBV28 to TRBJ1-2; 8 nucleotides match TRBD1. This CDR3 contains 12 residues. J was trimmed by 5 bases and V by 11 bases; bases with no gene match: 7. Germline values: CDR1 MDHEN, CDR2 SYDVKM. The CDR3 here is CAGQGGTYGYTF. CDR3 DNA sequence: TGTGCCGGACAGGGTGGCACTTATGGCTACACCTTC.

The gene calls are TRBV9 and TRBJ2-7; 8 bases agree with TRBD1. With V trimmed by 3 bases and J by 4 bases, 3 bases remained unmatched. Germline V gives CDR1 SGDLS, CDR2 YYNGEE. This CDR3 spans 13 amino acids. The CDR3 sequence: CASSAQGAYEQYF. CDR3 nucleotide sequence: TGTGCCAGCAGCGCCCAGGGGGCGTACGAGCAGTACTTC.